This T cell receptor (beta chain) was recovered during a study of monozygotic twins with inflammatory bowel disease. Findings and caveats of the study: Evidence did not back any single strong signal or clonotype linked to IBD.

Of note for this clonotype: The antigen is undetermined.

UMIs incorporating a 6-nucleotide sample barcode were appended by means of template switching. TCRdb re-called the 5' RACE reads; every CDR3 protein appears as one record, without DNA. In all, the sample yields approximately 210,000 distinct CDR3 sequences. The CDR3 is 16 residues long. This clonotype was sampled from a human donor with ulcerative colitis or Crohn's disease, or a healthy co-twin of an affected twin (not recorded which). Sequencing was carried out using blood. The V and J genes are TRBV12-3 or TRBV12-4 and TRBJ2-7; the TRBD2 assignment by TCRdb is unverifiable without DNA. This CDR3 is CASSFFPGPPSYEQYF.